This T cell receptor beta chain was sequenced during a study of blood T cell repertoires in COVID-19. Study information: Material from acute and convalescent COVID-19 was sourced from the United States, Italy and Spain. PBMCs, B-cell-depleted T cells, or T cells were the source of the cDNA or gDNA that made up the material.

The CDR3 consists of 13 residues. Germline loops: CDR1 KGHSH, CDR2 LQKENI. Trimming took 3 bases from V and 3 from J; bases not matched to a gene: 2. Per the authors' pipeline: Estimation of nucleated cell counts was performed using reference gene primer amplification. Here immunoSEQ multiplex PCR was the method, and the copy in TCRdb shows in-frame clones only, minus some. The V and J calls and the clone size are those of that table, but D and trimming were determined from the DNA. This sample has 68,000 or so clones; nearly 90% occur once, and the top ten carry 8.2%. The TCR comes from a man over 45 with active COVID-19. The chain has TRBV18 and TRBJ2-7, with 7 bases identical to TRBD1. Sequenced sample: peripheral blood. The CDR3 coding sequence is TGTGCCAGCTCACCTGGGACAGTCTACGAGCAGTACTTC. It specifies CASSPGTVYEQYF.